Listed here are 14 T cell receptor beta chains from one sample, sequenced in a study of blood T cell repertoires in COVID-19. Measured with immunoSEQ multiplex PCR; TCRdb has only the in-frame clones, and not every one. The data show more than 200,000 clones, with less than 90% seen just once and 1.5% to 2% held by the top ten. What was sequenced was peripheral blood. The receptor set was obtained from a man between 70 and 80 years old with acute or convalescent COVID-19.

CDR3 protein: CASSLSRQVV. The CDR3, as DNA: TGTGCCAGCAGTTTATCACGACAGGTAGTC. The gene calls are TRBV27 and TRBJ2-7; possible D gene TRBD1, 6 bases. There are 10 residues in the CDR3. Germline V gene sequence: CDR1 MNHEY, CDR2 SMNVEV (reference sequence).

The count of this clone is one. The chain uses TRBV28 and TRBJ1-1; D possibly corresponds to TRBD1 (6 bases). CDR1 is MDHEN and CDR2 is SYDVKM in the germline V gene. The CDR3 runs to 13 residues. The V end was cut by 6 bases, the J end by 5 bases, with 13 bases between. CDR3 nucleotide sequence: TGTGCCAGCAGCCTACAGGGACGGACTGAAGCTTTCTTT. Translated: CASSLQGRTEAFF.

This sequence joins TRBV11-2 and TRBJ2-3; 7 positions agree with TRBD1. The V gene end was trimmed by 5 bases and the J gene end by 3 bases; junction bases not matched to a gene: 14. CDR3 length: 17 amino acids. Germline CDR1 reads SGHAT; CDR2 reads FQNNGV. The CDR3 region is CASSPSGQPASTDTQYF. The CDR3 coding sequence is TGTGCCAGCAGCCCCTCGGGACAGCCAGCTTCTACAGATACGCAGTATTTT. The whole variable domain, filled in from reference TRBV11-2 and TRBJ2-3, reads EAGVAQSPRYKIIEKRQSVAFWCNPISGHATLYWYQQILGQGPKLLIQFQNNGVVDDSQLPKDRFSAERLKGVDSTLKIQPAKLEDSAVYLCASSPSGQPASTDTQYFGPGTRLTVL.

J is TRBJ1-2 and V is TRBV6-5; tentative D call: TRBD1 (6 bases). Germline values: CDR1 MNHEY, CDR2 SVGAGI. This CDR3 contains 15 residues. V was clipped by 0 bases and J by 4 bases, with 12 bases between them. For the CDR3, the DNA is TGTGCCAGCAGTTACTCGGCAGGGGCTAGCTATGGCTACACCTTC. Translation gives CASSYSAGASYGYTF.

The chain uses TRBV30 and TRBJ1-1; possibly TRBD1 for D (5 bases). V was trimmed by 3 bases and J by 4 bases, leaving 9 bases between them. The CDR3 length is 12 residues. Germline lookup yields CDR1 GTSNPN and CDR2 SVGIG (reference sequence). This CDR3 reads CAWRRQGTEAFF. The DNA for the CDR3 is TGTGCCTGGAGGAGGCAGGGCACTGAAGCTTTCTTT.

The V call is TRBV5-1, the J call TRBJ2-1, with 11 bases lining up with TRBD2. Germline CDR1 SGHRS, CDR2 YFSETQ. This CDR3 region has 17 residues. J was trimmed by 0 bases and V by 0 bases; bases with no gene match: 2. The DNA for the CDR3 is TGCGCCAGCAGCTTGGAGGGACTAGCGGCCTCCTACAATGAGCAGTTCTTC. Protein sequence: CASSLEGLAASYNEQFF. The variable domain in full, with the rest retrieved from reference TRBV5-1 and TRBJ2-1, is KAGVTQTPRYLIKTRGQQVTLSCSPISGHRSVSWYQQTPGQGLQFLFEYFSETQRNKGNFPGRFSGRQFSNSRSEMNVSTLELGDSALYLCASSLEGLAASYNEQFFGPGTRLTVL.

The chain links TRBV7-2 to TRBJ2-3; 8 positions match TRBD1. The CDR3 runs 16 residues. With V trimmed by 3 bases and J by 5 bases, 10 bases remained unmatched. The germline V gene has CDR1 SGHTA and CDR2 FQGNSA. The CDR3 region is CASSFGGQAWGDTQYF. CDR3 nucleotide sequence: TGTGCCAGCAGCTTCGGGGGACAGGCCTGGGGAGATACGCAGTATTTT. Variable domain in full (rest from reference TRBV7-2 and TRBJ2-3): GAGVSQSPSNKVTEKGKDVELRCDPISGHTALYWYRQSLGQGLEFLIYFQGNSAPDKSGLPSDRFSAERTGGSVSTLTIQRTQQEDSAVYLCASSFGGQAWGDTQYFGPGTRLTVL.

This rearrangement joins TRBV7-9 to TRBJ2-5, with a weak D call TRBD1 (5 bases). Germline-derived CDR1 and CDR2 are SEHNR and FQNEAQ (reference sequence). The CDR3 extends over 19 amino acids. Trimming took off 2 bases at V and 4 bases at J, with 26 bases between the two ends. CDR3 region: CASSLLGYNLQGIVETQYF. Here the CDR3 DNA reads TGTGCCAGCAGCTTATTAGGGTATAATCTCCAGGGAATTGTAGAGACCCAGTACTTC.

This chain uses TRBV24-1 with TRBJ2-2, with 9 bases matching TRBD1. V shed 4 bases and J 1 base; nucleotides not matched to a gene: 3. Germline CDR1 is KGHDR and CDR2 is SFDVKD. The CDR3 is 16 amino acids. CDR3 in amino acids: CATSDPTGGNTGELFF. The CDR3 coding sequence is TGTGCCACCAGTGACCCGACAGGGGGGAACACCGGGGAGCTGTTTTTT.

This sequence joins TRBV6-5 and TRBJ2-5; a weak D match, TRBD1 (6 bases). CDR1 is MNHEY and CDR2 is SVGAGI in the germline V gene. The CDR3 spans 14 residues. V was clipped by 7 bases and J by 5 bases, with 17 bases between them. CDR3 residues: CASTLRQGWETQYF. DNA for the CDR3: TGTGCCAGCACCCTACGGCAGGGGTGGGAGACCCAGTACTTC.

The gene calls are TRBV3-1 (or the pseudogene TRBV3-2) and TRBJ1-2; D may be TRBD1 (6 bases). Per germline, CDR1 LGHDT and CDR2 YNNKEL (reference sequence). The V end was cut by 3 bases, the J end by 5 bases, with 22 bases between. This CDR3 has 17 residues. CDR3 loop: CASSHLWAGAQGYGYTF. The DNA of the CDR3 is TGTGCCAGCAGCCATCTCTGGGCGGGGGCGCAGGGATATGGCTACACCTTC.

The chain links TRBV24-1 to TRBJ2-1; the match to TRBD1 covers 11 bases. There are 17 residues in the CDR3. V lost 3 bases, J lost 2 bases, and 5 bases stayed unmatched. CDR1 is KGHDR, CDR2 SFDVKD, per germline. The CDR3 protein is CATSDRGGQGAYNEQFF. The CDR3 DNA sequence: TGTGCCACCAGTGATAGGGGGGGACAGGGGGCCTACAATGAGCAGTTCTTC.

The chain couples TRBV28 to TRBJ1-2; 7 nucleotides line up with TRBD1. Germline V gene lookup returns CDR1 MDHEN and CDR2 SYDVKM. CDR3 size: 18 residues. Trimming cost V 5 bases and J 2 bases; bases outside gene matches: 17. The CDR3 region is CASSETRDRGQGNYGYTF. The CDR3 coding sequence is TGTGCCAGCAGTGAAACCCGGGACAGAGGCCAGGGGAACTATGGCTACACCTTC.

The chain couples TRBV28 to TRBJ1-2; D is undetermined. V gave up 6 bases and J gave up 8 bases, with 16 bases separating them. The CDR3 runs to 13 residues. The germline V gene has CDR1 MDHEN and CDR2 SYDVKM. CDR3 sequence (DNA): TGTGCCAGCAGCGCCGGAGTTATGCGGGGCTACACCTTC. The encoded protein is CASSAGVMRGYTF.